These 13 T cell receptor beta chains share one sample of origin, sequenced in a study of graft-versus-host responses after intestinal transplantation. Clones were sequenced by immunoSEQ multiplex PCR, and TCRdb holds only the in-frame ones, with some missing. The profile shows about 9,500 clones, 70% to 90% of them singletons. Sequences were derived from PBMCs, sampled 242 days after intestinal transplant. These receptors originate from a human patient who received an intestinal transplant, so some T cells may come from the graft donor.

The genes are TRBV9 and TRBJ2-2; D gene ambiguous. V dropped 2 bases and J dropped 4 bases, with 9 bases sitting between them. This CDR3 spans 14 amino acids. Germline loops: CDR1 SGDLS, CDR2 YYNGEE. The CDR3 DNA is TGTGCCAGCAGCGTTTACGGAAGCACCGGGGAGCTGTTTTTT. Its translation is CASSVYGSTGELFF.

The J gene is TRBJ1-5, the V gene TRBV11-2; D might be TRBD1 (6 bases). Trimming took 6 bases from V and 4 from J, leaving 10 bases between them. CDR1 is SGHAT and CDR2 is FQNNGV in the germline V gene. This CDR3 spans 13 amino acids. CDR3 sequence reads: CASSYQGNQPQHF. In DNA, the CDR3 is TGTGCCAGCAGTTACCAGGGGAATCAGCCCCAGCATTTT.

The chain carries TRBV5-6 and TRBJ1-1; weak D call: TRBD1 (5 bases). The V end lost 4 bases, the J end lost 4 bases, and 17 bases lay between the germline ends. CDR1 is SGHDT and CDR2 is YYEEEE in the germline V gene. The CDR3 covers 15 residues. This CDR3 reads CASSAGLSGGTEAFF. The DNA of the CDR3 is TGTGCCAGCAGCGCGGGACTCTCGGGGGGCACTGAAGCTTTCTTT.

In DNA form, the CDR3 reads TGTGCCAGCAACTGTTACAATGAGCAGTTCTTC. This translates into CASNCYNEQFF. The chain has TRBV9 and TRBJ2-1; no clear D. CDR1 is SGDLS and CDR2 is YYNGEE in the germline V gene. The CDR3 spans 11 residues. The V gene lost 6 bases and the J gene lost 4 bases, with 5 bases spanning the gap.

This clone was seen a handful of times. The chain uses TRBV11-2 and TRBJ2-7, with 9 nucleotides matching TRBD2. The ends lost 5 bases at V and 2 bases at J; junction bases unmatched: 7. Germline CDR1 SGHAT, CDR2 FQNNGV. The CDR3 sequence is 15 residues long. In DNA form, the CDR3 reads TGTGCCAGCAGCCAAATGACTAGCGGTACCTACGAGCAGTACTTC. It codes for CASSQMTSGTYEQYF.

The CDR3 sequence: CASSVAGSIRADTQYF. The DNA for the CDR3 is TGTGCCAGCAGCGTCGCGGGGAGCATTCGCGCAGATACGCAGTATTTT. The rearrangement joins TRBV9 to TRBJ2-3; possibly TRBD2 for D (6 bases). This CDR3 comprises 16 residues. Germline CDR1 is SGDLS and CDR2 is YYNGEE. V was cut by 2 bases and J by 4 bases, with 17 bases left in between.

The genes are TRBV4-1 and TRBJ1-3; D is possibly TRBD1 (6 bases). Germline values: CDR1 MGHRA, CDR2 YSYEKL. The germline V and J ends were trimmed by 0 bases and 1 base, with 10 bases remaining between them. This CDR3 contains 16 residues. In nucleotides, the CDR3 is TGCGCCAGCAGCCAAGAACGGGGGGCATCTGGAAACACCATATATTTT. This translates into CASSQERGASGNTIYF.

The chain is built from TRBV6-5 and TRBJ1-6, with 8 bases identical to TRBD1. The trim removed 11 bases at V and 7 bases at J, leaving 13 bases unmatched. The length of the CDR3 is 15 residues. Looked up from germline, CDR1 is MNHEY and CDR2 is SVGAGI. CDR3 sequence (DNA): TGTGCCCAGCAGATTGGGCAGGGGGCGAATTCACCCCTCCACTTT. This translates into CAQQIGQGANSPLHF.

The CDR3 DNA sequence: TGTGCCAGCAGCTTCCCGACTAGCGGGAGTACCCACGAGCAGTACTTC. Translated: CASSFPTSGSTHEQYF. The chain uses TRBV27 and TRBJ2-7, with 12 nucleotides matching TRBD2. The J segment lost 5 bases and the V segment lost 6 bases, leaving 11 bases of the junction unmatched. The CDR3 runs 16 residues. Germline-derived CDR1 and CDR2 are MNHEY and SMNVEV (reference sequence).

The J gene is TRBJ1-1, the V gene TRBV6-5; D not resolved. The CDR3 contains 16 residues. Trimming took off 0 bases at V and 3 bases at J, with 14 bases between the two ends. CDR1 MNHEY and CDR2 SVGAGI come from the germline V gene. The CDR3 DNA reads TGTGCCAGCAGTTACTCTTATCAAGGATCGTACACTGAAGCTTTCTTT. It yields the protein CASSYSYQGSYTEAFF.

J is TRBJ2-5 and V is TRBV1; TRBD2 was called by the table and not checked on the DNA. TRBV1 is deemed a pseudogene. The CDR3 has 12 residues. The CDR3 DNA follows: TGCACCAGCAGAATCGGGGGGGAGACCCAGTACTTC. Translated: CTSRIGGETQYF.

The chain recombines TRBV5-4 with TRBJ2-3, with 8 bases fitting TRBD2. CDR3 length equals 15 residues. Germline V gene sequence: CDR1 SGHNT, CDR2 YYREEE (reference sequence). Trimming removed 4 bases from V and 5 bases from J; junction bases left unmatched: 9. CDR3 protein: CASSPEAGVVDTQYF. The CDR3 DNA reads as TGTGCCAGCAGCCCTGAAGCGGGAGTCGTAGATACGCAGTATTTT.

The chain couples TRBV6-1 to TRBJ2-7; 14 bases fit TRBD2. Germline assignment: CDR1 MNHNS and CDR2 SASEGT. The CDR3 sequence is 17 residues long. The J segment lost 5 bases and the V segment lost 3 bases, leaving 9 bases of the junction unmatched. In nucleotides, the CDR3 is TGTGCCAGCAGTGACCCGGGACTAGCGGGAGTTTCAAACGAGCAGTACTTC. This translates into CASSDPGLAGVSNEQYF.